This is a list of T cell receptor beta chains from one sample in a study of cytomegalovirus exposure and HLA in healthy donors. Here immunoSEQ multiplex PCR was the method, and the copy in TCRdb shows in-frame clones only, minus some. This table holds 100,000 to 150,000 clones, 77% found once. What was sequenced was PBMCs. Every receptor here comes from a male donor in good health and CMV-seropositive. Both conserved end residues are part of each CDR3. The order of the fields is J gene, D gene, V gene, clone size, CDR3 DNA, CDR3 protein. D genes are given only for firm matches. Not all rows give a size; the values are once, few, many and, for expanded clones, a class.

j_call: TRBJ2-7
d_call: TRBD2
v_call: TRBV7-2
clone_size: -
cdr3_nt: TGTGCCAGCAGCTCCAACCCCGACCGGACTAGCGGGGTCCCCGAGCAGTACTTC
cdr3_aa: CASSSNPDRTSGVPEQYF

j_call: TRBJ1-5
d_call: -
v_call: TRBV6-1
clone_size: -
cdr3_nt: TGTGCCAGCAGCTTATCAGGACAGCCCCAGCATTTT
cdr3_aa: CASSLSGQPQHF

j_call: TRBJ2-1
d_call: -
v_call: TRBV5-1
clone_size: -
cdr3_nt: TGCGCCAGCAGCTTCCCGTTTGGAGGAGGGCCCCTAGGAAATGAGCAGTTCTTC
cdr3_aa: CASSFPFGGGPLGNEQFF

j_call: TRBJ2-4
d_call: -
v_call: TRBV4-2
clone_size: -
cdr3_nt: TGTGCCAGCAGCCAAGAGGGCAGTACCTCTGACATTCAGTACTTC
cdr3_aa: CASSQEGSTSDIQYF

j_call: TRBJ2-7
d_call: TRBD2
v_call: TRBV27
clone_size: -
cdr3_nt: TGTGCCAGCAGTTTTAGCGGGGATTTGTCCTACGAGCAGTACTTC
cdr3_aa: CASSFSGDLSYEQYF

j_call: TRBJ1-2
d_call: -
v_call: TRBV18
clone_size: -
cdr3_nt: TGTGCCAGCTCATCACTCAGTACAGGACAGACCGGTCCCTACTATGGCTACACCTTC
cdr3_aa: CASSSLSTGQTGPYYGYTF

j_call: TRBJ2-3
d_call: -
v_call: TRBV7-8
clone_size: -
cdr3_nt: TGTGCCAGCAGCCCGGGGGGCGGCCCAGATACGCAGTATTTT
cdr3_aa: CASSPGGGPDTQYF

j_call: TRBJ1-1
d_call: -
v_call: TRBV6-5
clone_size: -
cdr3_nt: TGTGCCAGCAGTTCTTCCTTTGGACAGCAGGAAGCTTTCTTT
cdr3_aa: CASSSSFGQQEAFF

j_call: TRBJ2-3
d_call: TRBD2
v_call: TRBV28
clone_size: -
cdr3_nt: TGTGCCAGCAGTCCCCCGGAGCGGGAGGATACAGATACGCAGTATTTT
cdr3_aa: CASSPPEREDTDTQYF

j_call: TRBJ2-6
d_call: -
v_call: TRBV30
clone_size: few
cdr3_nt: TGTGCCTGGAGTGAGGGGAACTCTGGGGCCAACGGCCTGACTTTC
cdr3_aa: CAWSEGNSGANGLTF

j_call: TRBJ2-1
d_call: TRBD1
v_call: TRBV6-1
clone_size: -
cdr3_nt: TGTGCCAGCAGTGAAAGGGACAGGGGGACCCCTCGCAATGAGCAGTTCTTC
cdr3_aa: CASSERDRGTPRNEQFF

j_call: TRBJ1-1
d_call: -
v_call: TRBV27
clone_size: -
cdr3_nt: TGTGCCAGCAGTTTATGGTTCGGGGTGAACACTGAAGCTTTCTTT
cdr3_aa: CASSLWFGVNTEAFF

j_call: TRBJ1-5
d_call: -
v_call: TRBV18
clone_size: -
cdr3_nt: TGTGCCAGCTCACCACCGGGAGGGCAGCCCCAGCATTTT
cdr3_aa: CASSPPGGQPQHF

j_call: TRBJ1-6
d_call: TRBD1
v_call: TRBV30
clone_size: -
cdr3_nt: TGTGCCTGGGGACGGACAGGGCGCAATTCACCCCTCCACTTT
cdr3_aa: CAWGRTGRNSPLHF

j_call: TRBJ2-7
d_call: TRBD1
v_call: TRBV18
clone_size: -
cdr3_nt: TGTGCCAGTCAATCGGACAGGAGCTCCTACGAGCAGTACTTC
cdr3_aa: CASQSDRSSYEQYF

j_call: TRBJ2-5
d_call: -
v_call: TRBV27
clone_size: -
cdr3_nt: TGTGCCAGTAAGGCCATGACGGGGCAAGAGACCCAGTACTTC
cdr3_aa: CASKAMTGQETQYF

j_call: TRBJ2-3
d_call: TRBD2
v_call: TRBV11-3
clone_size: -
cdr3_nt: TGTGCCAGCAGCTTAGGAGCGGGGGGGCTTGGAGATACGCAGTATTTT
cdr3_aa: CASSLGAGGLGDTQYF

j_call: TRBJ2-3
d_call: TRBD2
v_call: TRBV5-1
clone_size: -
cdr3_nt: TGCGCCAGCAGCTTGTGGAGCGGGGGTACCACAGATACGCAGTATTTT
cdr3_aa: CASSLWSGGTTDTQYF

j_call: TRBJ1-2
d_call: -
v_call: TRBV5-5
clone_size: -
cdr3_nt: TGTGCCAGCAGCGATTCAGGGTCCGACTATGGCTACACCTTC
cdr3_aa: CASSDSGSDYGYTF

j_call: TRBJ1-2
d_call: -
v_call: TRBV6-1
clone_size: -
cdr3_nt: TGTGCCAGCAGTCTTCGCTTGGACAGCGCCTATGGCTACACCTTC
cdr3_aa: CASSLRLDSAYGYTF

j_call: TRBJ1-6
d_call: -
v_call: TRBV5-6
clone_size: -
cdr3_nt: TGTGCCAGCAGCTTGTCAAGACTGAATTCACCCCTCCACTTT
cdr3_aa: CASSLSRLNSPLHF

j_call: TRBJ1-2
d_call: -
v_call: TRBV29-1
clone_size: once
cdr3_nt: TGCAGCGTCACCATTCCGGGGGGGGTCTATGGCTACACCTTC
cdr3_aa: CSVTIPGGVYGYTF

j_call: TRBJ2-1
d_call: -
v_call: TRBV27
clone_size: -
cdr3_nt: TGTGCCAGCAGTAAACAGGGTTTCGATGAGCAGTTCTTC
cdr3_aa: CASSKQGFDEQFF